Sequencing of this T cell receptor beta chain was carried out in a study of blood T cell repertoires in COVID-19. About the study: COVID-19 samples, acute and convalescent, were from the United States, Italy and Spain. PBMCs, B-cell-depleted T cells, or T cells were the source of the cDNA or gDNA that made up the material.

In the original workflow: Scientists estimated how many nucleated cells there were by amplifying reference gene primers. Produced via immunoSEQ multiplex PCR; TCRdb's table is partial and in-frame only. The DNA gave D and trimming, while V, J and clone size come from that table. The sample includes tens of thousands of clones, about 81% of them seen just once. Germline CDR1 and CDR2: SGHRS and YFSETQ. The CDR3 has 14 amino acids. V was shortened by 4 bases and J by 7 bases, with 18 bases between the two germline ends. This TCR came from a woman in her fifties or sixties with acute or convalescent COVID-19. The chain carries TRBV5-1 and TRBJ2-7; D is possibly TRBD1 (6 bases). Input material: peripheral blood. CDR3 nucleotides: TGCGCCAGCAGCAGTGACACAGGGATGGGAGAGCAGTACTTC. Its translation: CASSSDTGMGEQYF.